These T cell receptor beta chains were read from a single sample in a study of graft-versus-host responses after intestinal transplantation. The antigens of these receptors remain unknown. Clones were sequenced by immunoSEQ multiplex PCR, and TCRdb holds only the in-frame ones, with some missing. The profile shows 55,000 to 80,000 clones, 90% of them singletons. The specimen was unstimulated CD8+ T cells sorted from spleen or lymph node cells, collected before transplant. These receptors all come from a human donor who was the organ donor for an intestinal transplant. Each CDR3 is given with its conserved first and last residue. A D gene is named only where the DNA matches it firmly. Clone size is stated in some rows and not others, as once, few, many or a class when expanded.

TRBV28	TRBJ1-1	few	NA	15	CASSFRGLGYTEAFF	TGTGCCAGCAGTTTTAGGGGCCTCGGGTACACTGAAGCTTTCTTT
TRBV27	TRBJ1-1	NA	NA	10	CATWGGEAFF	TGTGCCACCTGGGGCGGTGAAGCTTTCTTT
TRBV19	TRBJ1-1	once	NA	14	CASSMQAQNTEAFF	TGTGCCAGTAGTATGCAGGCCCAGAACACTGAAGCTTTCTTT
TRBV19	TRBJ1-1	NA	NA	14	CASTIGLANTEAFF	TGTGCCAGTACCATCGGGCTAGCGAACACTGAAGCTTTCTTT
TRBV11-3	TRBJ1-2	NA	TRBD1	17	CAGSLGGATGGLDGYTF	TGTGCCGGCAGCTTAGGAGGTGCGACAGGGGGCTTGGATGGCTACACCTTC
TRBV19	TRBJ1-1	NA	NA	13	CASSIFLGTEAFF	TGTGCCAGTAGTATTTTCCTCGGCACTGAAGCTTTCTTT
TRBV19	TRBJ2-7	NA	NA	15	CASSIDNTGVYEQYF	TGTGCCAGTAGTATCGACAATACAGGCGTCTACGAGCAGTACTTC
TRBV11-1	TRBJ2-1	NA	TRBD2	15	CASSLELAGAYEQFF	TGTGCCAGCAGCTTAGAACTAGCGGGAGCTTATGAGCAGTTCTTC
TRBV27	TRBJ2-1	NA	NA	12	CASSPSRNEQFF	TGTGCCAGCAGCCCCTCTCGGAATGAGCAGTTCTTC
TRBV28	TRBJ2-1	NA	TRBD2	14	CASTEGLAGGEQFF	TGTGCCAGCACCGAGGGACTAGCGGGTGGAGAACAGTTCTTC
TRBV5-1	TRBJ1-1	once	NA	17	CASSLNREEGGRTEAFF	TGCGCCAGCAGCTTGAACCGGGAAGAGGGAGGGAGGACTGAAGCTTTCTTT
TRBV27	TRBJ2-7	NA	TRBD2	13	CASSLLAGDEQYF	TGTGCCAGCAGCCTACTAGCGGGGGACGAGCAGTACTTC
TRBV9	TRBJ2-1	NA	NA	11	CASSVQYEQFF	TGTGCCAGCAGCGTACAATATGAGCAGTTCTTC
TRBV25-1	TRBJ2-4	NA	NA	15	CASSEGGREIDIQYF	TGTGCCAGCAGTGAGGGGGGGCGAGAGATTGACATTCAGTACTTC
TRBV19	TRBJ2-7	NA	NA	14	CASSASDSSYEQYF	TGTGCCAGTAGTGCATCGGACAGTTCCTACGAGCAGTACTTC
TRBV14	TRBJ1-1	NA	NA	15	CASSQDRELNTEAFF	TGTGCCAGCAGCCAAGATCGGGAGTTGAACACTGAAGCTTTCTTT
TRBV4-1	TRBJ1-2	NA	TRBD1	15	CASRGQGAYNYGYTF	TGCGCCAGCCGTGGACAGGGGGCTTATAACTATGGCTACACCTTC
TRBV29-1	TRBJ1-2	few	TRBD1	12	CSVPTGEDGYTF	TGCAGCGTGCCCACAGGGGAGGATGGCTACACCTTC
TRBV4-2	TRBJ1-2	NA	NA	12	CASSLSGGPYTF	TGTGCCAGCAGCTTATCCGGGGGTCCCTACACCTTC
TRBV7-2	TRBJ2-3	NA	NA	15	CASSLRRTFTDTQYF	TGTGCCAGCAGCTTACGCAGAACATTCACAGATACGCAGTATTTT
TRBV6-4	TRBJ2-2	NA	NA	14	CASSGHPNTGELFF	TGTGCCAGCAGTGGACATCCGAACACCGGGGAGCTGTTTTTT
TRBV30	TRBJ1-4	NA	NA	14	CAWSVGREGEKLFF	TGTGCCTGGAGTGTAGGCAGGGAAGGTGAAAAACTGTTTTTT
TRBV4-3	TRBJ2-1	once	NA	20	CASSQDLVTGVGRLVNEQFF	TGCGCCAGCAGCCAAGATTTAGTTACGGGAGTGGGTCGTTTGGTGAATGAGCAGTTCTTC
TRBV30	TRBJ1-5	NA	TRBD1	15	CAWSRSGTGDQPQHF	TGTGCCTGGTCGCGGTCCGGGACAGGGGACCAGCCCCAGCATTTT
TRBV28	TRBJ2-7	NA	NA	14	CASSDYYFFYEQYF	TGTGCCAGCAGTGACTACTACTTCTTCTACGAGCAGTACTTC
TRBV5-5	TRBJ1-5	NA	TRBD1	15	CASSSTGYGNQPQHF	TGTGCCAGCAGCTCGACAGGGTACGGGAATCAGCCCCAGCATTTT
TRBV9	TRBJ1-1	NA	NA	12	CASSGGASEAFF	TGTGCCAGCAGCGGGGGCGCGTCTGAAGCTTTCTTT
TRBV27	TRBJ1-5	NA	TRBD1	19	CASSERTGTADYSNQPQHF	TGTGCCAGCAGTGAAAGGACCGGGACAGCAGATTATAGCAATCAGCCCCAGCATTTT
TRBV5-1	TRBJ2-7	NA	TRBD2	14	CASSLREGYYEQYF	TGCGCCAGCAGCTTGAGGGAGGGCTATTACGAGCAGTACTTC
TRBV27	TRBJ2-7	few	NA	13	CASGLSGTYEQYF	TGTGCCAGCGGTCTCAGCGGAACCTACGAGCAGTACTTC
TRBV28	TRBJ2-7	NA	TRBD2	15	CASSPPLAGDNEQYF	TGTGCCAGCAGCCCACCTCTAGCGGGAGACAACGAGCAGTACTTC
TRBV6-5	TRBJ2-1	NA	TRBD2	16	CASSFRTSGSIYEQFF	TGTGCCAGCAGTTTCCGGACTAGCGGGAGTATCTATGAGCAGTTCTTC
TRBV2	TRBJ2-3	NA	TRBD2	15	CASRLGLAPTITQYF	TGTGCCAGCAGACTCGGACTAGCGCCCACAATAACGCAGTATTTT
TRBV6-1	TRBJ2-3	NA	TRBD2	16	CASSVFSSGGTDTQYF	TGTGCCAGCAGTGTATTCTCTAGCGGAGGCACAGATACGCAGTATTTT
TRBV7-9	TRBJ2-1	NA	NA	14	CASSLAGAHNEQFF	TGTGCCAGCAGCTTAGCGGGAGCTCACAATGAGCAGTTCTTC
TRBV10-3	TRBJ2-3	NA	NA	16	CAISEWVYRVVDTQYF	TGTGCCATCAGTGAGTGGGTTTACAGGGTCGTAGATACGCAGTATTTT
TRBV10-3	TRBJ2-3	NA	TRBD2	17	CAISELGLAGSTDTQYF	TGTGCCATCAGTGAGTTAGGACTAGCGGGTAGCACAGATACGCAGTATTTT
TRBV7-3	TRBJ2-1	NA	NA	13	CASSLGGADEQFF	TGTGCCAGCAGCTTAGGGGGGGCGGATGAGCAGTTCTTC
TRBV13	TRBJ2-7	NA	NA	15	CASSFGGQSFYEQYF	TGTGCCAGCAGCTTCGGTGGACAGTCCTTCTACGAGCAGTACTTC
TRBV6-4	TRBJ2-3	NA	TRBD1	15	CASSDSGQGTDTQYF	TGTGCCAGCAGTGACTCGGGACAGGGCACAGATACGCAGTATTTT
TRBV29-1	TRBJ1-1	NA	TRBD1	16	CSVEEYRQGANTEAFF	TGCAGCGTTGAAGAATACCGACAGGGGGCGAACACTGAAGCTTTCTTT
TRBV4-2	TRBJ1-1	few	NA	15	CASSHVLGENTEAFF	TGTGCCAGCAGCCACGTGCTAGGAGAGAACACTGAAGCTTTCTTT
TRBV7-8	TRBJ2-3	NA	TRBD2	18	CASSLGGLAVPSTDTQYF	TGTGCCAGCAGCTTAGGGGGACTAGCGGTCCCTAGCACAGATACGCAGTATTTT
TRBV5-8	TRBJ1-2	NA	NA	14	CASTPPRGSYGYTF	TGTGCCAGCACACCTCCTCGGGGGAGCTATGGCTACACCTTC
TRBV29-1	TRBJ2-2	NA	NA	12	CSVLVGTGELFF	TGCAGCGTCCTCGTCGGCACCGGGGAGCTGTTTTTT
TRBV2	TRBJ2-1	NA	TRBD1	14	CASSYGTELNEQFF	TGTGCCAGCAGTTACGGGACAGAGCTCAATGAGCAGTTCTTC
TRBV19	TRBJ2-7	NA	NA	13	CASSIFQGYEQYF	TGTGCCAGTAGTATTTTCCAGGGCTACGAGCAGTACTTC
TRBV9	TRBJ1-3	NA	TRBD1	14	CASSDLQGGNTIYF	TGTGCCAGCAGCGATCTACAGGGGGGAAACACCATATATTTT
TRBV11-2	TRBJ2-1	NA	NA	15	CASSFSPGTSNEQFF	TGTGCCAGCAGCTTTTCACCCGGGACATCCAATGAGCAGTTCTTC
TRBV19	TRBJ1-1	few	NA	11	CASRIGTKAFF	TGTGCCAGTAGAATCGGGACAAAAGCTTTCTTT